This TCR beta chain came from a study of PD-1 blockade in classical Hodgkin lymphoma. Findings and limits, study-wide: CD4+ TCR diversity, unlike CD8+, rose significantly by C4D1. It was reported that newly diagnosed patients had less baseline TCR diversity than healthy donors.

The table came from immunoSEQ multiplex PCR; TCRdb's copy has only in-frame clones and leaves some out. Here the sample spans 20,000 to 25,000 clones, about 73% being singletons. Documented time point: cycle 4 day 1 (C4D1), after less than seven weeks of nivolumab. There was relapse after autologous stem cell transplantation in every patient, and there was variation in brentuximab vedotin exposure. To note about this clone: Its antigen is unidentified.

This receptor was obtained from a human donor with classical Hodgkin lymphoma. The input for sequencing was peripheral blood mononuclear cells (PBMCs), taken before the fourth cycle of nivolumab.

The CDR3 region has the DNA TGTGCCAGTACGATGACAGCTGGAAACACCATATATTTT. Translation: CASTMTAGNTIYF. The chain links TRBV19 to TRBJ1-3, with a tentative D call TRBD1 (5 bases). Germline V lookup: CDR1 LNHDA, CDR2 SQIVND (reference sequence). The CDR3 totals 13 residues. The V and J ends lost 7 bases and 2 bases respectively, with 9 bases between them. Complete variable domain (other parts from reference TRBV19 and TRBJ1-3): DGGITQSPKYLFRKEGQNVTLSCEQNLNHDAMYWYRQDPGQGLRLIYYSQIVNDFQKGDIAEGYSVSREKKESFPLTVTSAQKNPTAFYLCASTMTAGNTIYFGEGSWLTVV.